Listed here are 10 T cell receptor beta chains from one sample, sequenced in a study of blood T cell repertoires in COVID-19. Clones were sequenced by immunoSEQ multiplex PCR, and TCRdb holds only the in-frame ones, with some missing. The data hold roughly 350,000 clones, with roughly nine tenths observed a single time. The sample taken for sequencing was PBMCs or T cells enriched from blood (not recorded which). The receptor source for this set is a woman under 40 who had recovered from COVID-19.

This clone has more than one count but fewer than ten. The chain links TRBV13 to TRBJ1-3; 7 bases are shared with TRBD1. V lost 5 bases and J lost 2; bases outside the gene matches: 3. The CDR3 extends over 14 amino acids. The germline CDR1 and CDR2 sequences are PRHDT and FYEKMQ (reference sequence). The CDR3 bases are TGTGCCAGCAGCGTTACAGGGGCTGGAAACACCATATATTTT. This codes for CASSVTGAGNTIYF.

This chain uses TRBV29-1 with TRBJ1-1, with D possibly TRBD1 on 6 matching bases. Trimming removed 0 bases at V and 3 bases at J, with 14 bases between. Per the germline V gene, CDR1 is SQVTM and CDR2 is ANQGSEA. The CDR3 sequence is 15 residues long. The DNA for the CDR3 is TGCAGCGTTGAAGATCGGGCTGGGGGCCACACTGAAGCTTTCTTT. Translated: CSVEDRAGGHTEAFF.

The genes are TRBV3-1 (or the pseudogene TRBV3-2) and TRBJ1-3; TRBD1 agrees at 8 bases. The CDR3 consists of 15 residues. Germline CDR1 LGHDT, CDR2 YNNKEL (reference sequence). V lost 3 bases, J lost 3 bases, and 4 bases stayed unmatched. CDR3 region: CASSQTGVNGNTIYF. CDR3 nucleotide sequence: TGTGCCAGCAGCCAGACAGGGGTTAATGGAAACACCATATATTTT.

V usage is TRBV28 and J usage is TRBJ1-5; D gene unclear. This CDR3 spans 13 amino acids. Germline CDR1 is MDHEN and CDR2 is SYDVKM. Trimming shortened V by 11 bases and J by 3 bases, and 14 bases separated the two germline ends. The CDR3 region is CAHGTILNQPQHF. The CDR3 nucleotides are TGTGCCCATGGTACTATCCTCAATCAGCCCCAGCATTTT.

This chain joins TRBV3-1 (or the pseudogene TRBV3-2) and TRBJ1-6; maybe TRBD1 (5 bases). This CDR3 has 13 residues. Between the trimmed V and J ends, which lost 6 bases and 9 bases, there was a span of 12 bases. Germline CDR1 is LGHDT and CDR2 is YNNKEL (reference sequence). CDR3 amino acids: CASRSSQGSPLHF. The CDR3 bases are TGTGCCAGCAGGAGTAGCCAGGGTTCACCCCTCCACTTT.

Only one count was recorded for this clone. CDR3 DNA sequence: TGTGCCAGCAGCTTAGGGGAGTATGAGACCCAGTACTTC. Its translation is CASSLGEYETQYF. The rearrangement links TRBV11-3 to TRBJ2-5; a weak D match, TRBD2 (5 bases). The CDR3 loop spans 13 amino acids. Germline-derived CDR1 and CDR2 are SGHNT and YENEEA. The ends were cut back, 1 base at V and 5 bases at J, with 8 bases in the middle. Filled out from reference TRBV11-3 and TRBJ2-5, the complete variable domain reads EAGVVQSPRYKIIEKKQPVAFWCNPISGHNTLYWYLQNLGQGPELLIRYENEEAVDDSQLPKDRFSAERLKGVDSTLKIQPAELGDSAVYLCASSLGEYETQYFGPGTRLLVL.

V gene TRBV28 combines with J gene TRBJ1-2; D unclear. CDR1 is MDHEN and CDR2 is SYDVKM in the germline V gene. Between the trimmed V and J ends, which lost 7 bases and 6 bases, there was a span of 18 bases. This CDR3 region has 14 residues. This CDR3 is CASTLTRRADGYTF. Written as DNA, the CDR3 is TGTGCCAGCACCCTGACGAGGCGGGCGGATGGCTACACCTTC.

The CDR3 region is CASSVAPTGGADYGYTF. CDR3 sequence (DNA): TGTGCCAGCAGCGTAGCCCCAACAGGGGGCGCGGACTATGGCTACACCTTC. The rearrangement joins TRBV9 to TRBJ1-2; 9 bases map to TRBD1. Germline trimming cut 0 bases from V and 3 bases from J; bases unmatched to any gene: 9. The CDR3 contains 17 residues. Germline CDR1 and CDR2: SGDLS and YYNGEE. The whole variable domain, filled in from reference TRBV9 and TRBJ1-2, reads DSGVTQTPKHLITATGQRVTLRCSPRSGDLSVYWYQQSLDQGLQFLIQYYNGEERAKGNILERFSAQQFPDLHSELNLSSLELGDSALYFCASSVAPTGGADYGYTFGSGTRLTVV.

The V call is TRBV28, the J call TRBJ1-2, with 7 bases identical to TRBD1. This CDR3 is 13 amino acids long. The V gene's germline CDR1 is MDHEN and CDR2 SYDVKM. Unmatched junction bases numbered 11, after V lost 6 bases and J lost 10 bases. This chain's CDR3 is CASSSGQVVAYTF. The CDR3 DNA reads TGTGCCAGCAGCTCTGGACAGGTAGTAGCCTACACCTTC.

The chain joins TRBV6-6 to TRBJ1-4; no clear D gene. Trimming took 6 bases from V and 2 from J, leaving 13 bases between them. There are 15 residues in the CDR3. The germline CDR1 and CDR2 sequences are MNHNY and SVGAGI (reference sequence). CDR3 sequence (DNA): TGTGCCAGCAGAGAACGACTCGGGACTAATGAAAAACTGTTTTTT. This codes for CASRERLGTNEKLFF.